This is a list of T cell receptor beta chains from one sample in a study of vaccination and CD4 T cells after COVID-19. Using its own MiXCR run on the PCR reads, TCRdb lists one record per CDR3 protein. The profile covers over 9,000 distinct CDR3 sequences, with approximately 42% appearing a single time and about 21% taken by the ten largest. These TCRs' antigens remain unknown. Specimen: CD4+ T cells from blood, cultured in vitro. These receptor sequences come from a human donor who had recovered from COVID-19. Each CDR3 is given with its conserved first and last residue. A D gene is named only where the DNA matches it firmly. Clone size, where shown, is once, few, many, or a class for clones that have expanded.

j_call | v_call | d_call | clone_size | cdr3_nt | cdr3_aa
TRBJ2-5 | TRBV20-1 | TRBD1 | NA | TGCAGTGCTAGACCGGGACAGGGGTTACAAGAGACCCAGTACTTC | CSARPGQGLQETQYF
TRBJ1-2 | TRBV12-3/TRBV12-4 | NA | NA | TGTGCCAGCAGTTTGGGGGCAGGGCTTAACTATGGCTACACCTTC | CASSLGAGLNYGYTF
TRBJ2-3 | TRBV2 | NA | NA | TGTGCCAGCAGGCCGCTGGAGGATACGCAGTATTTT | CASRPLEDTQYF
TRBJ1-1 | TRBV28 | NA | NA | TGTGCCAGCAGCCTCCCCGAGTTGTACGACACTGAAGCTTTCTTT | CASSLPELYDTEAFF
TRBJ1-2 | TRBV7-9 | NA | few | TGTGCCAGCAGCTTACAGGACGGGGGCTATGGCTACACCTTC | CASSLQDGGYGYTF
TRBJ2-2 | TRBV6-5 | NA | NA | TGTGCCAGCAGTTACTACAGTCGGGGGGCCAAAACCGGGGAGCTGTCTTTT | CASSYYSRGAKTGELSF
TRBJ2-5 | TRBV7-2 | TRBD2 | few | TGTGCCAGCAGCTTAGTCGCTACTAGCGGGGAAAGGGGGACCCAGTACTTC | CASSLVATSGERGTQYF
TRBJ1-2 | TRBV4-1 | NA | NA | TGCGCCAGCAGCCATAGGACAGATAACTATGGCTACACCTTC | CASSHRTDNYGYTF
TRBJ1-1 | TRBV6-2/TRBV6-3 | TRBD1 | NA | TGTGCCAGCACTCTGACAGGGGGCTCCACTGAAGCTTTCTTT | CASTLTGGSTEAFF
TRBJ2-5 | TRBV20-1 | TRBD2 | NA | TGCAGTGCTAGAGATTGGGTAGCGGGGGAAGCACAGTACTTC | CSARDWVAGEAQYF
TRBJ2-7 | TRBV7-2 | TRBD1 | NA | TGTGCCAGCAGCCCTCGACAGGGGTGGCACGAGCAGTACTTC | CASSPRQGWHEQYF
TRBJ2-5 | TRBV6-2/TRBV6-3 | NA | NA | TGTGCCAGCAGTACTAATCGAGGACAGTCACAAGAGACCCAGTACTTC | CASSTNRGQSQETQYF
TRBJ1-1 | TRBV11-2 | NA | NA | TGTGCCAGCAGCTTAGAGGGGGGAAAGAACACTGAAGCTTTCTTT | CASSLEGGKNTEAFF
TRBJ2-7 | TRBV18 | TRBD1 | NA | TGTGCCAACTCACCAATTCGGGACAGAACCTTCACCTACGAGCAGTACTTC | CANSPIRDRTFTYEQYF
TRBJ2-6 | TRBV20-1 | TRBD2 | NA | TGCAGTGCTAGAGTAGCGAGCGGGGGGGCCCCTGGGGCCAACGTCCTGACTTTC | CSARVASGGAPGANVLTF
TRBJ1-3 | TRBV27 | TRBD1 | few | TGTGCCAGCAGCCTCTACGCCAGGGGGCTTGGAAACACCATATATTTT | CASSLYARGLGNTIYF
TRBJ2-3 | TRBV6-1 | NA | NA | TGTGCCAGCAGTATATCGACAGGGTGGGGGGGAAATACGCAGTATTTT | CASSISTGWGGNTQYF
TRBJ1-2 | TRBV30 | NA | NA | TGTGCCTGGAGTGTACAGGAGGGCCTCTATGGCTACACCTTC | CAWSVQEGLYGYTF
TRBJ2-3 | TRBV20-1 | TRBD2 | NA | TGCAGTGCTGGGGGGGTAGCGGGGGGGACAGATACGCAGTATTTT | CSAGGVAGGTDTQYF
TRBJ2-7 | TRBV19 | TRBD1 | NA | TGTGCCAGTAGTTCGTGGACAGGCCCGAGCTCCTACGAGCAGTACTTC | CASSSWTGPSSYEQYF
TRBJ1-1 | TRBV6-2/TRBV6-3 | NA | NA | TGTGCCAGCAGCCTTACTCGGACGAACACTGAAGCTTTCTTT | CASSLTRTNTEAFF
TRBJ1-5 | TRBV27 | NA | few | TGTGCCAGCAGTGGAAAGACAGGTACCTTTAATCAGCCCCAGCATTTT | CASSGKTGTFNQPQHF
TRBJ1-5 | TRBV30 | NA | NA | TGTGCCTGGAGTACAGGGTCTGACAATCAGCCCCAGCATTTT | CAWSTGSDNQPQHF
TRBJ2-2 | TRBV19 | NA | NA | TGTGCCAGTAGTCTCCCGTCGGGGGCGAGCACCGGGGAGCTGTTTTTT | CASSLPSGASTGELFF
TRBJ1-5 | TRBV15 | NA | NA | TGTGCCACCAGCAGAGCTCTGGTAGGGGGGTATAGCAATCAGCCCCAGCATTTT | CATSRALVGGYSNQPQHF
TRBJ1-5 | TRBV12-3/TRBV12-4 | NA | NA | TGTGCCAGCAGTTTCAGGCAAAATCAGCCCCAGCATTTT | CASSFRQNQPQHF
TRBJ2-5 | TRBV5-4 | TRBD2 | NA | TGTGCCAGCAGCTTCGGACTAGCGTTTCAAGAGACCCAGTACTTC | CASSFGLAFQETQYF
TRBJ2-3 | TRBV11-3 | TRBD1 | NA | TGTGCCAGCAGCTTGACAGGGCACAGCACAGATACGCAGTATTTT | CASSLTGHSTDTQYF
TRBJ1-1 | TRBV30 | NA | once | TGTGTCTGGAGTGTTAGGTATGAAGCTTTCTTT | CVWSVRYEAFF
TRBJ1-1 | TRBV7-2 | TRBD1 | few | TGTGCCAGCAGCTGGGACAGGGGGCCGGCTTTCTTT | CASSWDRGPAFF
TRBJ2-2 | TRBV6-5 | TRBD1 | NA | TGTGCCAGCAGTTTTCAGGGGGTCAGGGAGATAGCCGGGGAGCTGTTTTTT | CASSFQGVREIAGELFF
TRBJ2-1 | TRBV20-1 | TRBD1 | NA | TGCAGTGCCAGATCCGGGACAGGGGGTAGAAATGAGCAGTTCTTC | CSARSGTGGRNEQFF
TRBJ1-5 | TRBV12-3/TRBV12-4 | NA | NA | TGTGCCAGCACTTTAGGGGGGAATCAGCCCCAGCATTTT | CASTLGGNQPQHF
TRBJ1-1 | TRBV6-2/TRBV6-3 | NA | once | TGTGCCAGCAGTTACTCGGGCGCCCCAAAAGCTTTCTTT | CASSYSGAPKAFF
TRBJ1-2 | TRBV9 | NA | NA | TGTGCCAGCAGCGTAGGACGTCAAGGGTCTGATGGCTACACCTTC | CASSVGRQGSDGYTF
TRBJ1-5 | TRBV20-1 | NA | few | TGCAGTGCTAGAGATTCACCCCCCCGGGACGGTGACAATCAGCCCCAGCATTTT | CSARDSPPRDGDNQPQHF
TRBJ2-3 | TRBV7-2 | TRBD2 | NA | TGTGCCAGCAGCCGTAGCGGGGGAATACCCACAGATACGCAGTATTTT | CASSRSGGIPTDTQYF
TRBJ1-1 | TRBV4-1 | NA | NA | TGCGCCAGCAGCCAAGCTGGAGTATTCTCCCCGAACACTGAAGCTTTCTTT | CASSQAGVFSPNTEAFF
TRBJ1-5 | TRBV6-2/TRBV6-3 | NA | few | TGTGCCAGCAGTTACGGGCCAGAAAGCAGAGGGGCCCAGCATTTT | CASSYGPESRGAQHF
TRBJ1-5 | TRBV5-1 | NA | NA | TGCCCCAGCAGTTTCGATAGCAGCAGCAATCAGCCCCAGCATTTT | CPSSFDSSSNQPQHF
TRBJ2-7 | TRBV11-2 | TRBD1 | NA | TGTGCCAGCAGCCTGGGGACAGGCCTATCCTACGAGCAGTACTTC | CASSLGTGLSYEQYF
TRBJ2-2 | TRBV29-1 | NA | NA | TGCAGCGTTGGACCGAACACCGGGGAGCTGTTTTTT | CSVGPNTGELFF
TRBJ1-1 | TRBV6-2/TRBV6-3 | NA | NA | TGTGCCAGTTCCGAGGGGGGCGGTCGGGTGAACACTGAAGCTTTCTTT | CASSEGGGRVNTEAFF
TRBJ1-5 | TRBV6-1 | NA | few | TGTGCCAGCAGTCAAGACGGACGCAATCAGCCCCAGCATTTT | CASSQDGRNQPQHF
TRBJ1-2 | TRBV30 | TRBD1 | NA | TGTGCCTGGAGTTATGGGACAGGGTCTAACTATGGCTACACCTTC | CAWSYGTGSNYGYTF
TRBJ1-1 | TRBV7-9 | NA | few | TGTGCCAGCAGCTCTACCCCAAAACTCTGGGGGGCCAAGAACACTGAAGCTTTCTTT | CASSSTPKLWGAKNTEAFF
TRBJ1-2 | TRBV6-1 | NA | NA | TGTGCCAGCAGTCCGACGGATAACTATGGCTACACCTTC | CASSPTDNYGYTF
TRBJ2-7 | TRBV6-5 | NA | NA | TGTGCCAGCAGTTCCTCGACTATCCCCTACGAGCAGTACTTC | CASSSSTIPYEQYF
TRBJ1-6 | TRBV6-1 | TRBD1 | NA | TGTGCCAGCAGCCAAAATTCCGGGACAGTTTTTTCACCCCTCCACTTT | CASSQNSGTVFSPLHF
TRBJ1-5 | TRBV3-1 | NA | NA | TGTGCCAGCAGCCAACGACAGAACAATCAGCCCCAGCATTTT | CASSQRQNNQPQHF
TRBJ2-2 | TRBV19 | NA | NA | TGTGCCAGTAGTATCGACGGGGCGTACACCGGGGAGCTGTTTTTT | CASSIDGAYTGELFF
TRBJ2-5 | TRBV2 | TRBD1 | few | TGTGCCAGCAGTCCCGGGACAGGGAAAGAGACCCAGTACTTC | CASSPGTGKETQYF
TRBJ1-2 | TRBV5-4 | NA | few | TGTGCCAGCAGCTTGGTTGGGGATGGCTACACCTTC | CASSLVGDGYTF